A single sample gave rise to the 23 T cell receptor beta chains below, sequenced in a study of blood T cell repertoires in COVID-19. Clones were sequenced by immunoSEQ multiplex PCR, and TCRdb holds only the in-frame ones, with some missing. The sample has nearly 200,000 clones, 65% to 85% seen once. Sequencing input: PBMCs or T cells enriched from blood (not recorded which). All receptors come from a man between 40 and 49 years old who had recovered from COVID-19.

The rearrangement links TRBV28 to TRBJ2-5; tentatively, D is TRBD2 (6 bases). CDR1 and CDR2 from the germline V gene are MDHEN and SYDVKM. V dropped 3 bases and J dropped 7 bases, with 15 bases sitting between them. The CDR3 has 14 amino acids. CDR3 DNA: TGTGCCAGCAGTTTGGTCGGGGGTGGTGGGACCCAGTACTTC. Its translation is CASSLVGGGGTQYF.

This clone was recorded only once. The J gene is TRBJ2-1, the V gene TRBV6-5; 7 positions match TRBD1. V was pared by 7 bases and J by 2 bases, with 8 bases of the junction left unmatched. CDR3 size: 15 residues. Germline CDR1 reads MNHEY; CDR2 reads SVGAGI. This CDR3 reads CASTRGQLPYNEQFF. The CDR3 DNA reads TGTGCCAGCACCAGGGGACAGCTCCCCTACAATGAGCAGTTCTTC.

The V call is TRBV19, the J call TRBJ2-5; a weak D match, TRBD2 (5 bases). Germline V lookup: CDR1 LNHDA, CDR2 SQIVND (reference sequence). This CDR3 has 13 residues. Between the trimmed V and J ends, which lost 5 bases and 7 bases, there was a span of 14 bases. CDR3 amino acids: CASSLQIRGTQYF. The DNA for the CDR3 is TGTGCCAGTAGTTTACAGATCCGGGGGACCCAGTACTTC.

V is TRBV15 and J is TRBJ2-6; TRBD2 might be the D (5 bases). Germline CDR1 is LNHNV and CDR2 is YYDKDF (reference sequence). Trimming removed 0 bases from V and 0 bases from J, with 9 bases in between. The CDR3 length is 17 residues. CDR3 loop: CATSRDRGFSGANVLTF. DNA for the CDR3: TGTGCCACCAGCAGAGATCGAGGGTTCTCTGGGGCCAACGTCCTGACTTTC. Looking up the rest from reference TRBV15 and TRBJ2-6 gives the full variable domain: DAMVIQNPRYQVTQFGKPVTLSCSQTLNHNVMYWYQQKSSQAPKLLFHYYDKDFNNEADTPDNFQSRRPNTSFCFLDIRSPGLGDTAMYLCATSRDRGFSGANVLTFGAGSRLTVL.

The V and J genes are TRBV7-9 and TRBJ1-2; the D gene is possibly TRBD1 (5 bases). This CDR3 has 17 amino acids. The V end was cut by 3 bases, the J end by 7 bases, with 24 bases between. CDR1 is SEHNR, CDR2 FQNEAQ, per germline (reference sequence). The CDR3 nucleotides are TGTGCCAGCAGCTTTTGGGGGGATGTGCGGGGTATCCGTGGCTACACCTTC. This encodes CASSFWGDVRGIRGYTF.

J is TRBJ1-6 and V is TRBV4-2; TRBD1 matches at 8 bases. This CDR3 has 16 residues. Germline V gene sequence: CDR1 LGHNA, CDR2 YNFKEQ. J lost 9 bases, V lost 1 base, and 8 bases had no gene match. CDR3: CASSQVPGGDGSPLHF. In nucleotides, the CDR3 is TGTGCCAGCAGCCAAGTACCAGGGGGCGATGGTTCACCCCTCCACTTT.

The J gene is TRBJ1-2, the V gene TRBV5-6, with 8 bases matching TRBD1. The CDR3 is 17 residues long. The germline V gene has CDR1 SGHDT and CDR2 YYEEEE. V shed 5 bases, J shed 2 bases, and the junction held 14 bases outside the gene matches. CDR3 loop: CASRSGRGHHMNYGYTF. DNA of the CDR3: TGTGCCAGCAGATCTGGCAGGGGGCACCATATGAACTATGGCTACACCTTC.

The sample holds one count of this clone. The V and J genes are TRBV30 and TRBJ2-7, with TRBD2 matching 8 bases. The CDR3 consists of 15 residues. Germline loops: CDR1 GTSNPN, CDR2 SVGIG (reference sequence). The ends lost 2 bases at V and 5 bases at J; junction bases unmatched: 11. CDR3 protein: CAWSTAGTRSNEQYF. The CDR3 DNA follows: TGTGCCTGGAGTACCGCCGGGACTAGGTCTAACGAGCAGTACTTC.

This clone was observed a few times. The rearrangement links TRBV27 to TRBJ1-6, with TRBD1 identical over 7 bases. Germline values: CDR1 MNHEY, CDR2 SMNVEV (reference sequence). The CDR3 is 16 amino acids. J lost 7 bases, V lost 4 bases, and 10 bases had no gene match. The CDR3 DNA is TGTGCCAGCAGTTCAAGCCGACAGGGCGGGAATTCACCCCTCCACTTT. Translated, it gives CASSSSRQGGNSPLHF.

A few counts support this clone. The CDR3 spells CASIKTGVVDTEAFF. The CDR3 DNA reads TGTGCCAGCATTAAAACAGGTGTTGTTGACACTGAAGCTTTCTTT. This chain connects TRBV6-5 to TRBJ1-1; D is possibly TRBD1 (5 bases). CDR1 MNHEY and CDR2 SVGAGI come from the germline V gene. The V end was cut by 7 bases, the J end by 3 bases, with 18 bases between. The CDR3 loop spans 15 amino acids.

This rearrangement joins TRBV28 to TRBJ1-5; 7 bases agree with TRBD1. Germline CDR1 reads MDHEN; CDR2 reads SYDVKM. V lost 3 bases to trimming and J lost 7 bases; unmatched junction nucleotides: 9. This CDR3 has 15 residues. CDR3 sequence: CASSLTGQAEQPQHF. CDR3 in DNA: TGTGCCAGCAGTTTGACAGGGCAGGCGGAACAGCCCCAGCATTTT.

This chain links TRBV6-2 or TRBV6-3 with TRBJ1-1; TRBD1 agrees at 8 bases. The germline CDR1 and CDR2 sequences are MNHEY and SVGEGT. The CDR3 has 15 amino acids. After removal of 3 bases from V and 6 bases from J, the junction contained 9 bases not matched to a gene. This CDR3 is CASSYEGRGQPEAFF. The CDR3 DNA reads as TGTGCCAGCAGTTATGAGGGCAGGGGGCAGCCTGAAGCTTTCTTT.

The chain has TRBV9 and TRBJ1-2, with D uncertain. V dropped 0 bases and J dropped 6 bases, with 9 bases sitting between them. CDR3 length equals 13 residues. Germline V gene lookup returns CDR1 SGDLS and CDR2 YYNGEE. CDR3 nucleotides: TGTGCCAGCAGCGTAGAAGGAGGGAATGGCTACACCTTC. Its translation is CASSVEGGNGYTF.

This sequence joins TRBV11-3 and TRBJ2-1, with 8 bases that match TRBD2. Germline CDR1 SGHNT, CDR2 YENEEA. This CDR3 has 17 residues. J gave up 6 bases and V 1 base, and 11 bases lay outside the gene matches. DNA for the CDR3: TGTGCCAGCAGCTTAGGGGTGGCGGGGGGAAACTTCAATGAGCAGTTCTTC. The encoded protein is CASSLGVAGGNFNEQFF.

The rearrangement uses TRBV7-2 and TRBJ1-3; D ambiguous. The CDR3 spans 14 residues. Trimming stripped 3 bases from V and 0 bases from J, with 6 bases between. Looked up from germline, CDR1 is SGHTA and CDR2 is FQGNSA. The CDR3 coding sequence is TGTGCCAGCAGCTTCGGGGACTCTGGAAACACCATATATTTT. This encodes CASSFGDSGNTIYF.

This chain connects TRBV5-6 to TRBJ2-2, with 15 bases identical to TRBD2. The CDR3 length is 19 residues. The trim removed 0 bases at V and 0 bases at J, leaving 3 bases unmatched. CDR1 is SGHDT and CDR2 is YYEEEE in the germline V gene. The CDR3 DNA sequence: TGTGCCAGCAGCTTGGGTTGGACTAGCGGGGGGGCGAACACCGGGGAGCTGTTTTTT. This encodes CASSLGWTSGGANTGELFF.

The chain recombines TRBV6-5 with TRBJ1-2; D gene unclear. The germline V gene encodes CDR1 MNHEY and CDR2 SVGAGI. Trimming removed 2 bases from V and 3 bases from J, with 7 bases in between. CDR3 length: 13 residues. CDR3 bases: TGTGCCAGCAGTTACGATCAGTACTATGGCTACACCTTC. Translating it yields CASSYDQYYGYTF.

The chain joins TRBV30 to TRBJ1-5; weak D call: TRBD1 (6 bases). Germline loops: CDR1 GTSNPN, CDR2 SVGIG (reference sequence). This CDR3 is 13 amino acids long. Trimming cost V 1 base and J 6 bases, with 10 bases left between them. The CDR3 here is CAWSEGGAQPQHF. CDR3 in DNA: TGTGCCTGGAGTGAGGGGGGGGCTCAGCCCCAGCATTTT.

Of note for this clone: At one end the junction does not follow the germline gene, possibly because of a read error. The J gene is TRBJ1-2, the V gene TRBV6-2 or TRBV6-3, with 11 nucleotides matching TRBD1. This CDR3 comprises 13 residues. Germline CDR1 and CDR2: MNHEY and SVGEGT. CDR3 coding DNA: TGTGCCAGCAGTTTCACGGGACAGGGGGGCTCCACCTTC. The encoded protein is CASSFTGQGGSTF.

The chain recombines TRBV4-1 with TRBJ2-3; the match to TRBD2 covers 13 bases. Germline trimming cut 1 base from V and 8 bases from J; bases unmatched to any gene: 6. CDR1 is MGHRA and CDR2 is YSYEKL in the germline V gene. This CDR3 contains 16 residues. The CDR3 loop reads CASSQATSGGGRTQYF. The CDR3, as DNA: TGCGCCAGCAGCCAAGCTACTAGCGGGGGGGGCCGTACGCAGTATTTT.

The chain joins TRBV7-8 to TRBJ1-3; a weak D match, TRBD1 (6 bases). Germline V gene sequence: CDR1 SGHVS, CDR2 FQNEAQ. V was cut by 5 bases and J by 10 bases, with 18 bases left in between. The CDR3 covers 14 residues. CDR3 in amino acids: CASSQGQGIGTIYF. The CDR3 nucleotides are TGTGCCAGCAGCCAGGGGCAGGGTATAGGGACCATATATTTT.

CDR3 protein: CASSISSVREAFF. The CDR3 nucleotides read TGTGCCAGCAGTATCTCCTCGGTGAGGGAAGCTTTCTTT. The chain combines TRBV5-6 with TRBJ1-1; D is unresolved. This CDR3 spans 13 amino acids. V was clipped by 5 bases and J by 8 bases, with 16 bases between them. CDR1 SGHDT and CDR2 YYEEEE come from the germline V gene.

The V and J genes are TRBV20-1 and TRBJ2-4; 8 positions match TRBD1. Germline CDR1 DFQATT, CDR2 SNEGSKA (reference sequence). Germline trimming cut 3 bases from V and 7 bases from J; bases unmatched to any gene: 5. This CDR3 contains 13 residues. CDR3 sequence (DNA): TGCAGTGCTAGTTATCACAGGGGGAACATTCAGTACTTC. It translates to CSASYHRGNIQYF.